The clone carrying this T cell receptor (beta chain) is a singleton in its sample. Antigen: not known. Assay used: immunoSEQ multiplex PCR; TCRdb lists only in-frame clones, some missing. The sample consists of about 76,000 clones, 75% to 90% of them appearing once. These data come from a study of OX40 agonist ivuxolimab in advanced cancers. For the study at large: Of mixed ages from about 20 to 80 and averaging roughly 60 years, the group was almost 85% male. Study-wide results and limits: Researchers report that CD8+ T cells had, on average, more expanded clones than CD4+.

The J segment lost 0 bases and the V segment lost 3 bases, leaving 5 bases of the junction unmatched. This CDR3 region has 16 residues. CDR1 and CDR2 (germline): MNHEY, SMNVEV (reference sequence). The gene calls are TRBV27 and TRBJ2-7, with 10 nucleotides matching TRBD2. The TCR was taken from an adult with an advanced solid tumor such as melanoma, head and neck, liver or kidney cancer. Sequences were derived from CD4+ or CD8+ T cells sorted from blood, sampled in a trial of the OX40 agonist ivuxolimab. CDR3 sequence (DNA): TGTGCCAGCAGTTTTTCTAGCGGGGGTCTCTCCTACGAGCAGTACTTC. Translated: CASSFSSGGLSYEQYF.